The 31 T cell receptor beta chains below were found in one sample sequenced in a study of identical twins. A single record per CDR3 protein comes from TCRdb applying MiXCR to the 5' RACE reads. The sample consists of more than 400,000 distinct CDR3 sequences, 12% to 15% of them appearing once. The sample was also linked to a second study, of yellow fever vaccine responses in identical twins.

The specimen was CD4+ T cells sorted from blood. All receptors come from a woman in her late teens or twenties in good health.

The chain employs TRBV10-1 and TRBJ2-2; D remains ambiguous. Germline V CDR1 and CDR2: WNHNN, SYGVQD (reference sequence). V lost 4 bases and J lost 2, with 8 bases in between. This CDR3 has 14 amino acids. The CDR3 region has the DNA TGCGCCAGCAGTGGCAGCTTTAACACCGGGGAGCTGTTTTTT. Amino acids: CASSGSFNTGELFF.

This clonotype was observed a few times. J is TRBJ2-5 and V is TRBV9; no clear D gene. The CDR3 totals 14 residues. V was shortened by 0 bases and J by 0 bases, with 6 bases between the two germline ends. Germline V gives CDR1 SGDLS, CDR2 YYNGEE. The CDR3 DNA is TGTGCCAGCAGCGTAGATGGCTACCAAGAGACCCAGTACTTC. Translated, it gives CASSVDGYQETQYF.

The chain is built from TRBV4-1 and TRBJ2-1; D might be TRBD1 or TRBD2, each matching 6 bases. The CDR3 is made up of 16 amino acids. CDR1 and CDR2 from the germline V gene are MGHRA and YSYEKL. V lost 1 base and J lost 7, with 17 bases in between. The DNA for the CDR3 is TGCGCCAGCAGCCAAGTGAGGGGGGCATCTTGGAATGAGCAGTTCTTC. This translates into CASSQVRGASWNEQFF.

J is TRBJ2-2 and V is TRBV4-1, with no clear D. Germline V lookup: CDR1 MGHRA, CDR2 YSYEKL. The CDR3 runs to 14 residues. V was shortened by 5 bases and J by 1 base, with 8 bases between the two germline ends. The CDR3 coding sequence is TGCGCCAGCAGCACGGACGGGAACACCGGGGAGCTGTTTTTT. Translating gives CASSTDGNTGELFF.

The chain combines TRBV7-9 with TRBJ2-7, with 11 bases matching TRBD1. Germline CDR1 reads SEHNR; CDR2 reads FQNEAQ (reference sequence). J gave up 2 bases and V 4 bases, and 4 bases lay outside the gene matches. The CDR3 is 15 residues long. CDR3 bases: TGTGCCAGCAGCTCCGGGACAGGGGGAACCTACGAGCAGTACGTC. As protein: CASSSGTGGTYEQYV.

J is TRBJ1-5 and V is TRBV28; TRBD1 agrees at 7 bases. The length of the CDR3 is 15 residues. The V segment lost 8 bases and the J segment 0 bases; nucleotides outside the gene matches: 7. CDR1 is MDHEN, CDR2 SYDVKM, per germline. The CDR3 DNA sequence: TGTGCCAGCGGCCGGGACAGTGGTAGCAATCAGCCCCAGCATTTT. Translating gives CASGRDSGSNQPQHF.

In this sample, this clonotype turned up a few times. The chain carries TRBV12-3 or TRBV12-4 and TRBJ2-5, with D perhaps TRBD1 (5 bases). Trimming shortened V by 4 bases and J by 5 bases, and 17 bases separated the two germline ends. The CDR3 consists of 15 residues. In DNA, the CDR3 is TGTGCCAGCAGTTCGCGACAGATCCTAAAGGAGACCCAGTACTTC. Amino acid sequence: CASSSRQILKETQYF.

J is TRBJ1-2 and V is TRBV15; possibly TRBD1 for D (6 bases). CDR1 LNHNV and CDR2 YYDKDF come from the germline V gene (reference sequence). The CDR3 contains 15 residues. Trimming cost V 0 bases and J 8 bases, with 16 bases left between them. CDR3 nucleotides: TGTGCCACCAGCAGAGACTTACAGGGAGAGTGGGGCTACACCTTC. It yields the protein CATSRDLQGEWGYTF.

The chain combines TRBV27 with TRBJ2-3; possible D gene TRBD2, 5 bases. The CDR3 contains 16 residues. Trimming pared 2 bases from V and 2 bases from J, leaving 14 bases between. Germline lookup yields CDR1 MNHEY and CDR2 SMNVEV (reference sequence). CDR3 sequence (DNA): TGTGCCAGCAGTTTAGTTCCCGAGGGAATCACAGATACGCAGTATTTT. This gives the protein CASSLVPEGITDTQYF.

This chain connects TRBV27 to TRBJ2-3; 7 nucleotides align to TRBD1. CDR3 length: 15 amino acids. CDR1 is MNHEY and CDR2 is SMNVEV in the germline V gene (reference sequence). Losses at the gene ends were 3 bases for V and 0 bases for J; bases not matched to a gene: 3. The chain's CDR3 is CASSLRGLSTDTQYF. CDR3 bases: TGTGCCAGCAGTTTGAGGGGGCTCAGCACAGATACGCAGTATTTT.

The chain has TRBV5-5 and TRBJ2-7, with 8 nucleotides matching TRBD1. The CDR3 has 13 amino acids. The V segment lost 8 bases and the J segment 3 bases; nucleotides outside the gene matches: 7. Germline assignment: CDR1 SGHKS and CDR2 YYEKEE (reference sequence). For the CDR3, the DNA is TGTGCCAGTGGACAGGGTGGGATCTACGAGCAGTACGTC. Protein: CASGQGGIYEQYV.

This clonotype turned up a few times. The V gene is TRBV29-1, the J gene TRBJ1-1; 9 positions agree with TRBD1. Germline V gives CDR1 SQVTM, CDR2 ANQGSEA. After removal of 6 bases from V and 5 bases from J, the junction contained 7 bases not matched to a gene. The CDR3 runs 13 residues. The CDR3 DNA sequence: TGCAGCGTAGATACAGGGGGCCGGACTGAAGCTTTCTTT. This gives the protein CSVDTGGRTEAFF.

The chain employs TRBV7-9 and TRBJ1-5; unclear D gene. Deletions cut 5 bases from V and 6 bases from J, with 11 bases between. Germline V gives CDR1 SEHNR, CDR2 FQNEAQ (reference sequence). This CDR3 has 13 amino acids. The chain's CDR3 is CASSPAIGQPQHF. CDR3 nucleotides: TGTGCCAGCAGCCCCGCGATCGGTCAGCCCCAGCATTTT.

The chain couples TRBV5-1 to TRBJ1-1; 10 bases align to TRBD1. V trimming: 0 bases; J trimming: 6 bases; junction bases outside the gene matches: 5. The germline gives CDR1 SGHRS, CDR2 YFSETQ. CDR3 length: 15 amino acids. In DNA, the CDR3 is TGCGCCAGCAGCTTGGAGCCCGGGACAGGGGCTGAAGCTTTCTTT. Translating gives CASSLEPGTGAEAFF.

The table lists this clonotype with a few counts. This chain links TRBV6-5 with TRBJ1-4; tentatively, D is TRBD1 (5 bases). This CDR3 contains 14 residues. Trimming took 4 bases from V and 8 from J, leaving 14 bases between them. Germline V gene lookup returns CDR1 MNHEY and CDR2 SVGAGI. In DNA form, the CDR3 reads TGTGCCAGCAGTTCGCAGGGAGGGTTCGAAAAACTGTTTTTT. Translation: CASSSQGGFEKLFF.

V and J are TRBV7-3 and TRBJ2-1, with 7 bases identical to TRBD2. The V gene's germline CDR1 is SGHTA and CDR2 FQGTGA. The CDR3 totals 16 residues. V trimming: 3 bases; J trimming: 6 bases; junction bases outside the gene matches: 11. The CDR3 DNA reads TGTGCCAGCAGCTTCTTACCGGGGGGTAGCGTCAATGAGCAGTTCTTC. It codes for CASSFLPGGSVNEQFF.

Ten or more counts support this clonotype. This chain uses TRBV11-2 with TRBJ2-3; TRBD1 matches at 9 bases. Per germline, CDR1 SGHAT and CDR2 FQNNGV. The CDR3 runs 13 residues. Trimming took 8 bases from V and 4 from J; bases not matched to a gene: 4. The CDR3 DNA follows: TGTGCCAGCGGGGACAGGGTCCCAGATACGCAGTATTTT. Translating it yields CASGDRVPDTQYF.

The CDR3 loop reads CASSLFGLAGVPDTQYF. CDR3 nucleotide sequence: TGTGCCAGCAGCTTATTCGGACTAGCGGGAGTGCCAGATACGCAGTATTTT. The rearrangement joins TRBV7-2 to TRBJ2-3, with 13 positions matching TRBD2. With V trimmed by 2 bases and J by 4 bases, 6 bases remained unmatched. CDR1 and CDR2 from the germline V gene are SGHTA and FQGNSA. CDR3 length: 17 amino acids.

This clonotype has only a few counts. This chain uses TRBV6-1 with TRBJ2-2; 11 positions agree with TRBD2. Germline V lookup: CDR1 MNHNS, CDR2 SASEGT. The CDR3 is made up of 15 amino acids. With V trimmed by 8 bases and J by 5 bases, 7 bases remained unmatched. This CDR3 reads CASAKTSGGTGELFF. As DNA, the CDR3 is TGTGCCAGCGCCAAAACTAGCGGGGGTACCGGGGAGCTGTTTTTT.

In this sample, this clonotype turned up many times. The rearrangement links TRBV4-3 to TRBJ2-4; the match to TRBD2 covers 7 bases. There are 22 residues in the CDR3. CDR1 and CDR2 from the germline V gene are LGHNA and YSLEER. V lost 2 bases, J lost 6 bases, and 28 bases stayed unmatched. CDR3 coding DNA: TGCGCCAGCAGCCAACCGGGTCTGGGGTTAGCGGGCCCTCGAGGACAAAGAAACATTCAGTACTTC. This gives the protein CASSQPGLGLAGPRGQRNIQYF.

This sequence joins TRBV20-1 and TRBJ2-2; D possibly corresponds to TRBD1 (6 bases). Trimming removed 3 bases from V and 0 bases from J, with 11 bases in between. The germline gives CDR1 DFQATT, CDR2 SNEGSKA (reference sequence). CDR3 size: 15 residues. The CDR3 DNA is TGCAGTGCTAGGGGGGACAATCCGAACACCGGGGAGCTGTTTTTT. Its translation is CSARGDNPNTGELFF.

The chain carries TRBV12-3 or TRBV12-4 and TRBJ1-2; D uncertain. The CDR3 is 13 amino acids. Trimming left V 5 bases short and J 3 bases short, with 10 bases between. CDR3 nucleotide sequence: TGTGCCAGCAGTGAACTGGACTACTATGGCTACACCTTC. Translation: CASSELDYYGYTF.

The rearrangement uses TRBV25-1 and TRBJ2-3; maybe TRBD2 (6 bases). This CDR3 has 14 residues. Trimming cost V 2 bases and J 4 bases, with 10 bases left between them. Per the germline V gene, CDR1 is MGHDK and CDR2 is SYGVNS. DNA of the CDR3: TGTGCCAGCAGTGAACCGACTAGTTCAGATACGCAGTATTTT. Protein sequence: CASSEPTSSDTQYF.

This chain uses TRBV4-1 with TRBJ2-6; D remains unclear. V shed 0 bases and J shed 0 bases, with 9 bases lying between them. The CDR3 length is 17 residues. Germline CDR1 is MGHRA and CDR2 is YSYEKL. DNA of the CDR3: TGCGCCAGCAGCCAAGAGGCAGGTAACTCTGGGGCCAACGTCCTGACTTTC. Protein sequence: CASSQEAGNSGANVLTF.

This clonotype was seen many times. The V gene is TRBV5-1, the J gene TRBJ1-2; D uncertain. Between the trimmed V and J ends, which lost 5 bases and 2 bases, there was a span of 16 bases. The length of the CDR3 is 15 residues. The germline CDR1 and CDR2 sequences are SGHRS and YFSETQ. The CDR3 DNA reads TGCGCCAGCAGATCTCTCGGGGATTGGAACTATGGCTACACCTTC. It encodes CASRSLGDWNYGYTF.

There are a few counts of this clonotype. This chain connects TRBV11-2 to TRBJ1-5, with D perhaps TRBD1 (6 bases). V was cut by 5 bases and J by 0 bases, with 17 bases left in between. This CDR3 has 17 residues. CDR1 and CDR2 from the germline V gene are SGHAT and FQNNGV. The CDR3 loop is CASSQWTEKHSNQPQHF. The CDR3 bases are TGTGCCAGCAGCCAATGGACAGAAAAACATAGCAATCAGCCCCAGCATTTT.

The V gene is TRBV4-1, the J gene TRBJ2-2; possibly TRBD1 for D (5 bases). The V end was cut by 3 bases, the J end by 4 bases, with 12 bases between. Looked up from germline, CDR1 is MGHRA and CDR2 is YSYEKL. The CDR3 loop spans 15 amino acids. The CDR3 loop is CASSHSWGPTGELFF. CDR3 sequence (DNA): TGCGCCAGCAGCCACTCGTGGGGCCCCACCGGGGAGCTGTTTTTT.

CDR3 sequence: CASSLGGQNNEKLFF. The CDR3 DNA follows: TGTGCCAGCAGTTTAGGCGGGCAGAACAATGAAAAACTGTTTTTT. V gene TRBV12-3 or TRBV12-4 combines with J gene TRBJ1-4; D remains unclear. The length of the CDR3 is 15 residues. V lost 1 base to trimming and J lost 5 bases, with 11 bases between them.

The V gene is TRBV16, the J gene TRBJ1-1, with a possible D match to TRBD1 (5 bases). Trimming shortened V by 5 bases and J by 4 bases, and 14 bases separated the two germline ends. This CDR3 spans 14 amino acids. CDR1 is KGHSY and CDR2 is FQNENV in the germline V gene. The CDR3 nucleotides are TGTGCCAGCAGCGCCCACTTGGGGGGCACTGAAGCTTTCTTT. Protein product: CASSAHLGGTEAFF.

The rearrangement links TRBV7-9 to TRBJ1-1, with D possibly matching TRBD1 (6 bases). The V end was cut by 5 bases, the J end by 2 bases, with 12 bases between. The CDR3 extends over 14 amino acids. The V gene's germline CDR1 is SEHNR and CDR2 FQNEAQ (reference sequence). CDR3 coding DNA: TGTGCCAGCAGCGTGCAGGGGCAAAACACTGAAGCTTTCTTT. Protein: CASSVQGQNTEAFF.

This clonotype was picked up a small number of times. This chain uses TRBV5-8 with TRBJ2-1; TRBD1 matches at 9 bases. Looked up from germline, CDR1 is SGHTS and CDR2 is YDEGEE. J gave up 7 bases and V 4 bases, and 12 bases lay outside the gene matches. The CDR3 covers 16 residues. CDR3 sequence reads: CASSTRRGQGTNEQFF. CDR3 sequence (DNA): TGTGCCAGCAGCACCCGGAGAGGACAGGGGACAAATGAGCAGTTCTTC. Complete variable domain (other parts from reference TRBV5-8 and TRBJ2-1): EAGVTQSPTHLIKTRGQQATLRCSPISGHTSVYWYQQALGLGLQFLLWYDEGEERNRGNFPPRFSGRQFPNYSSELNVNALELEDSALYLCASSTRRGQGTNEQFFGPGTRLTVL.